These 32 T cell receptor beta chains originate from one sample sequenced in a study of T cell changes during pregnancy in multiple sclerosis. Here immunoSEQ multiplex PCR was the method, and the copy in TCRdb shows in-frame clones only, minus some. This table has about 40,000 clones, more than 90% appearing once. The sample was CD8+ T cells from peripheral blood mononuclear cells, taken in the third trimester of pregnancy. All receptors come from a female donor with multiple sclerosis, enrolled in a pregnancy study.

The CDR3 DNA reads TGTGCCAGCAGCCACATCTGGGGGGGGCCGAACACTGAAGCTTTCTTT. Its protein product is CASSHIWGGPNTEAFF. This chain uses TRBV11-2 with TRBJ1-1; D possibly corresponds to TRBD1 (6 bases). Trimming removed 5 bases from V and 1 base from J, with 17 bases in between. Looked up from germline, CDR1 is SGHAT and CDR2 is FQNNGV. This CDR3 comprises 16 residues. Variable domain in full (rest from reference TRBV11-2 and TRBJ1-1): EAGVAQSPRYKIIEKRQSVAFWCNPISGHATLYWYQQILGQGPKLLIQFQNNGVVDDSQLPKDRFSAERLKGVDSTLKIQPAKLEDSAVYLCASSHIWGGPNTEAFFGQGTRLTVV.

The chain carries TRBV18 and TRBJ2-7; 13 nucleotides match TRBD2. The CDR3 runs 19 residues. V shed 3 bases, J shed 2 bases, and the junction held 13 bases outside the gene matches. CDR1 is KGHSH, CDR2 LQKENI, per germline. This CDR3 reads CASSPIRRLAGGQTYEQYF. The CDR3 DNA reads TGTGCCAGCTCACCGATCCGGCGACTAGCGGGAGGCCAAACCTACGAGCAGTACTTC.

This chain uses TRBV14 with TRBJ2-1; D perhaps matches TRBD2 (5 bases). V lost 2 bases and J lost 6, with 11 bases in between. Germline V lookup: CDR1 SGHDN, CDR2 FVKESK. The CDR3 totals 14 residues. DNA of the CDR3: TGTGCCAGCAGCCAACTACTAGGAACCAATGAGCAGTTCTTC. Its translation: CASSQLLGTNEQFF. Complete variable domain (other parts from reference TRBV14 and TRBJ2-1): EAGVTQFPSHSVIEKGQTVTLRCDPISGHDNLYWYRRVMGKEIKFLLHFVKESKQDESGMPNNRFLAERTGGTYSTLKVQPAELEDSGVYFCASSQLLGTNEQFFGPGTRLTVL.

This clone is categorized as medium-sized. CDR3 residues: CASSQLGTGGDDYEQYF. The DNA of the CDR3 is TGCGCCAGCAGCCAACTTGGGACAGGGGGTGATGACTACGAGCAGTACTTC. The chain joins TRBV4-1 to TRBJ2-7; 11 bases map to TRBD1. The CDR3 spans 17 residues. Germline V gene lookup returns CDR1 MGHRA and CDR2 YSYEKL. The V and J ends lost 2 bases and 3 bases, in that order; junction bases with no gene match: 9.

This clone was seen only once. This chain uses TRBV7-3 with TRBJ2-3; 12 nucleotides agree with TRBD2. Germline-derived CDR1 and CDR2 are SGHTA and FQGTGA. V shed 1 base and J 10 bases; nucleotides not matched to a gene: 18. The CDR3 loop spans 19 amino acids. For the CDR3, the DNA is TGTGCCAGCAGCTTAAATCCGCTAGCGGGAGGGCCAATGGGCGGAGCGCAGTATTTT. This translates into CASSLNPLAGGPMGGAQYF.

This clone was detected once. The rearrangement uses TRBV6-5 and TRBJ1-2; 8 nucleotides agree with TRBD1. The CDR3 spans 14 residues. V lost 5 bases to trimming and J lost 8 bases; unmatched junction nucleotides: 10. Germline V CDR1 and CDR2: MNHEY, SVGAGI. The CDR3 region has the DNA TGTGCCAGCAGTCCCCGGACAGGGACGCGAGGCTACACCTTC. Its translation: CASSPRTGTRGYTF.

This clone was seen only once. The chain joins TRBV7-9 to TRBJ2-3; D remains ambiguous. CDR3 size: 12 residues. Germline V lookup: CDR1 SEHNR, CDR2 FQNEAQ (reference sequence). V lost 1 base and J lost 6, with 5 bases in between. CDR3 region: CASSLGADTQYF. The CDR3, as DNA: TGTGCCAGCAGCTTAGGAGCTGATACGCAGTATTTT.

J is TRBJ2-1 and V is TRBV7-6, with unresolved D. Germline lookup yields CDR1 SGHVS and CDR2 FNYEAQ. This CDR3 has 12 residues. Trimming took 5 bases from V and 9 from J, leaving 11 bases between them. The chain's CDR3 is CASSQDQFEQFF. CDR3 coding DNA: TGTGCCAGCAGCCAAGATCAGTTTGAGCAGTTCTTC.

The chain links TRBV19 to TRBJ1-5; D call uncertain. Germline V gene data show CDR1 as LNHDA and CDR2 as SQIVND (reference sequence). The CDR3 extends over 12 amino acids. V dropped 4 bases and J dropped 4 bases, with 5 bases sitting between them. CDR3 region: CASSSTNQPQHF. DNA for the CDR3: TGTGCCAGTAGTAGCACTAATCAGCCCCAGCATTTT.

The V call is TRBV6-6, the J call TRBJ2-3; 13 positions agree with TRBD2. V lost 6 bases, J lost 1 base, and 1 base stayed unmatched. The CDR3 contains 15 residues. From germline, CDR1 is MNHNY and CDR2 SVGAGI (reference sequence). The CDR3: CASSGLAGGTDTQYF. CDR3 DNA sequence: TGTGCCAGCAGCGGACTAGCGGGGGGCACAGATACGCAGTATTTT.

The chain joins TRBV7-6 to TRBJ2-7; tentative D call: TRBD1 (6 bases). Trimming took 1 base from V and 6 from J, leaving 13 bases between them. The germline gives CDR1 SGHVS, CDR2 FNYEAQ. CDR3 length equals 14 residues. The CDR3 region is CASSLGGGGGEQYF. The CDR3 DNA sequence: TGTGCCAGCAGCTTAGGAGGGGGTGGAGGCGAGCAGTACTTC.

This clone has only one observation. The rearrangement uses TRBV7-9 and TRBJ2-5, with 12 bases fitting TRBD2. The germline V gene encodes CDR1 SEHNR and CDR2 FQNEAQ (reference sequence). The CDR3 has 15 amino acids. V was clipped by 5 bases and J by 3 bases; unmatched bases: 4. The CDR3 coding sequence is TGTGCCAGCAGCAGTCGGACTAGCGGGAAAGAGACCCAGTACTTC. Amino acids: CASSSRTSGKETQYF.

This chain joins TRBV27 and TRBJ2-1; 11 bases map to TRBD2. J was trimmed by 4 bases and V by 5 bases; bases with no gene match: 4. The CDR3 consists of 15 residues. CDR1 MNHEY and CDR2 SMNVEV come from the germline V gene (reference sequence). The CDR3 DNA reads TGTGCCAGCAGTACGGGGACTAGCGGTTACAATGAGCAGTTCTTC. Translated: CASSTGTSGYNEQFF.

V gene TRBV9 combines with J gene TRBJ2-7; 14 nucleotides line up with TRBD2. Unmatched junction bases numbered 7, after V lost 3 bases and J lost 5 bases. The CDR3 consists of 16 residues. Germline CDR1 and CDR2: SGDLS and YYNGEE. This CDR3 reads CASSAHGTSGSNEQYF. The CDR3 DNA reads TGTGCCAGCAGCGCCCACGGGACTAGCGGGAGTAACGAGCAGTACTTC.

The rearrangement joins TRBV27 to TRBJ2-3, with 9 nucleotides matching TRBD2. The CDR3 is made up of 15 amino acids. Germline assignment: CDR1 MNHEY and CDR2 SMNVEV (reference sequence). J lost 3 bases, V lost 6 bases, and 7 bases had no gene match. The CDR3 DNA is TGTGCCAGCAGCCACCTAGCGGGGATTACAGATACGCAGTATTTT. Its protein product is CASSHLAGITDTQYF.

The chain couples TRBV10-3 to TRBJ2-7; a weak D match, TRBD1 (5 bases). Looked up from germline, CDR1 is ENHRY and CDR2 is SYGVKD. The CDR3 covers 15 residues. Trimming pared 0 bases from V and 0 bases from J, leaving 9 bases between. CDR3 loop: CAISESYRNSYEQYF. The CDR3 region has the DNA TGTGCCATCAGTGAGTCGTACAGGAACTCCTACGAGCAGTACTTC.

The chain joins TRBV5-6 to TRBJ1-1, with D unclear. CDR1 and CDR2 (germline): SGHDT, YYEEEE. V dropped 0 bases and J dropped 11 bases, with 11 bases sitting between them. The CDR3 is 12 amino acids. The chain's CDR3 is CASSLASKEAFF. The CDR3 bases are TGTGCCAGCAGCTTGGCGTCCAAGGAGGCTTTCTTT.

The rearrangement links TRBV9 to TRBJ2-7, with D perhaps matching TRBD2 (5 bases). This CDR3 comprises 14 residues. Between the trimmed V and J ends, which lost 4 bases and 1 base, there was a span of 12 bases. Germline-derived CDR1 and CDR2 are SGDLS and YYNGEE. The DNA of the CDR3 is TGTGCCAGCAGCCCCAGCGGCGGATCCTACGAGCAGTACTTC. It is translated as CASSPSGGSYEQYF.

The CDR3 nucleotides are TGTGCCAGTAGTCCGGACAAGGAGAGCTCCTACGAGCAGTACTTC. Amino acids: CASSPDKESSYEQYF. V is TRBV19 and J is TRBJ2-7, with D possibly matching TRBD1 (5 bases). The CDR3 extends over 15 amino acids. Germline CDR1 LNHDA, CDR2 SQIVND (reference sequence). Trimming shortened V by 5 bases and J by 0 bases, and 14 bases separated the two germline ends. Combining the CDR3 with reference TRBV19 and TRBJ2-7 gives the whole variable domain DGGITQSPKYLFRKEGQNVTLSCEQNLNHDAMYWYRQDPGQGLRLIYYSQIVNDFQKGDIAEGYSVSREKKESFPLTVTSAQKNPTAFYLCASSPDKESSYEQYFGPGTRLTVT.

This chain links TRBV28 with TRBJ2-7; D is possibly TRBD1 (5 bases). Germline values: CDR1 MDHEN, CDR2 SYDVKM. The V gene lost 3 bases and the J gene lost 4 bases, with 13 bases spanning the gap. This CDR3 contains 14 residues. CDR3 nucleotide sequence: TGTGCCAGCAGTTTGGGCCAAAAGGGGTACGAGCAGTACTTC. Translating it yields CASSLGQKGYEQYF.

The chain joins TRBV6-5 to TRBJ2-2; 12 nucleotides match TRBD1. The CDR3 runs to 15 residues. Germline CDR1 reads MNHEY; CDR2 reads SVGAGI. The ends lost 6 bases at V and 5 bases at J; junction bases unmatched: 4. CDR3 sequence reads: CASSSGQGATGELFF. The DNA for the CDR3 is TGTGCCAGCAGCTCGGGACAGGGGGCGACCGGGGAGCTGTTTTTT.

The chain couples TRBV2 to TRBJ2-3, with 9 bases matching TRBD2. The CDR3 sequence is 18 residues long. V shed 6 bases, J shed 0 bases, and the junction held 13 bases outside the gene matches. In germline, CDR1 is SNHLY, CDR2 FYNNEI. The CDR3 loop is CASRGFERAGGSTDTQYF. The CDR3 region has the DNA TGTGCCAGCAGGGGCTTTGAACGAGCGGGAGGCAGCACAGATACGCAGTATTTT.

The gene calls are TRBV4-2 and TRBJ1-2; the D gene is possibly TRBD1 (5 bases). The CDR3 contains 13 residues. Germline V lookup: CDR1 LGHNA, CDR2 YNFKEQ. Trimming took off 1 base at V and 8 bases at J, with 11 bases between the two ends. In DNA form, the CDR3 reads TGTGCCAGCAGCCAAGGGGGGGAGGAAGGCTACACCTTC. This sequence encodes CASSQGGEEGYTF.

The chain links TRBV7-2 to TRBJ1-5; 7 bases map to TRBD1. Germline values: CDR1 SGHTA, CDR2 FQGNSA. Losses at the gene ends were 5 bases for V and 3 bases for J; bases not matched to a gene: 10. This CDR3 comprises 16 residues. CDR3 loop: CASSPGKTGNNQPQHF. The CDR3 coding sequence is TGTGCCAGCAGCCCCGGAAAGACAGGGAACAATCAGCCCCAGCATTTT.

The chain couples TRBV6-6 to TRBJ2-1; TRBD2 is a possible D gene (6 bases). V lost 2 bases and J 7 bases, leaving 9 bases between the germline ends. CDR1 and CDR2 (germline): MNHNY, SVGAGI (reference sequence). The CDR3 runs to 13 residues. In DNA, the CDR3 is TGTGCCAGCAGTTACATCGGGGGAAATGAGCAGTTCTTC. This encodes CASSYIGGNEQFF.

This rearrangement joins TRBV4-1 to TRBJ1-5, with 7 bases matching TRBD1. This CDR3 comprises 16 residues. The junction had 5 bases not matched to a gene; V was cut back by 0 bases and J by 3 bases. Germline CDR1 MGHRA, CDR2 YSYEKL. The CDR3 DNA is TGCGCCAGCAGCCAAGAGACAGGGACCCCCAATCAGCCCCAGCATTTT. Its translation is CASSQETGTPNQPQHF.

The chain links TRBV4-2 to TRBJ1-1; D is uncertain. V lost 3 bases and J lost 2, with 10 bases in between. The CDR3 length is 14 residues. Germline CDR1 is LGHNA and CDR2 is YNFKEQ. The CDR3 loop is CASSQFTENTEAFF. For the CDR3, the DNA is TGTGCCAGCAGCCAGTTCACAGAAAACACTGAAGCTTTCTTT.

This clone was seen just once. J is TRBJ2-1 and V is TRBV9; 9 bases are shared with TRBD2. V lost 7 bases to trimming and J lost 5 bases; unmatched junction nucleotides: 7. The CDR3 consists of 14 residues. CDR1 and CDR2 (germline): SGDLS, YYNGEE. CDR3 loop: CASGSGRTNNEQFF. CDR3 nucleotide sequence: TGTGCCAGCGGTAGCGGGAGAACCAACAATGAGCAGTTCTTC. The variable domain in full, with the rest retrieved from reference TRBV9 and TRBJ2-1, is DSGVTQTPKHLITATGQRVTLRCSPRSGDLSVYWYQQSLDQGLQFLIQYYNGEERAKGNILERFSAQQFPDLHSELNLSSLELGDSALYFCASGSGRTNNEQFFGPGTRLTVL.

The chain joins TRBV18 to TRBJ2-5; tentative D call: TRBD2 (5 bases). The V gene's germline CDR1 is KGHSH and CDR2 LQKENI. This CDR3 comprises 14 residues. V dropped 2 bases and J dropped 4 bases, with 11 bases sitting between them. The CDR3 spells CASSPEGRGETQYF. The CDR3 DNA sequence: TGTGCCAGCTCACCAGAGGGAAGAGGAGAGACCCAGTACTTC. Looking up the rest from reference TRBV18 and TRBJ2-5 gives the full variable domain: NAGVMQNPRHLVRRRGQEARLRCSPMKGHSHVYWYRQLPEEGLKFMVYLQKENIIDESGMPKERFSAEFPKEGPSILRIQQVVRGDSAAYFCASSPEGRGETQYFGPGTRLLVL.

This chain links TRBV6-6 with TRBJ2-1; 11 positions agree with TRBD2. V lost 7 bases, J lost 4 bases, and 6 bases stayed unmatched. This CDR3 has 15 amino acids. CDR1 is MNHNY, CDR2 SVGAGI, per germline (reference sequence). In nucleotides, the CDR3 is TGTGCCAGCAAAGCCGGGACTAGCGGTTACAATGAGCAGTTCTTC. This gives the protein CASKAGTSGYNEQFF.

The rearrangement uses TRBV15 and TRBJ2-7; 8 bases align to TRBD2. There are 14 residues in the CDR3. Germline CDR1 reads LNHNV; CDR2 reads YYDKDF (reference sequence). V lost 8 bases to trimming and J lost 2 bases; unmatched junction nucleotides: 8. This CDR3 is CATSREGNTYEQYF. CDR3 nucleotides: TGTGCCACCTCTCGGGAGGGCAATACCTACGAGCAGTACTTC.

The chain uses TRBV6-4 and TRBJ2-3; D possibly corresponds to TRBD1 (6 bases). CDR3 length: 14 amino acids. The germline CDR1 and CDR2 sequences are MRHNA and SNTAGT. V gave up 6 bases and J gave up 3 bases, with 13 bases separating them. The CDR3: CASSATGPTDTQYF. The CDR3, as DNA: TGTGCCAGCAGCGCGACAGGACCTACAGATACGCAGTATTTT.